Following are 32 T cell receptor beta chains from one sample sequenced in a study of early T cells in non-severe SARS-CoV-2 infection. TCRdb re-derived calls from the 5' RACE reads in MiXCR, one entry per CDR3 protein. Of 15,000 to 20,000 distinct CDR3 sequences listed, under 7.5% are singletons. What was sequenced was whole blood. These receptor sequences come from an adult who was a healthcare worker with PCR-confirmed SARS-CoV-2 infection or an uninfected control (not recorded which).

V is TRBV20-1 and J is TRBJ2-3; no firm D call. Germline V gene data show CDR1 as DFQATT and CDR2 as SNEGSKA (reference sequence). Trimming left V 2 bases short and J 14 bases short, with 14 bases between. The CDR3 has 11 residues. The CDR3: CSARSPAGLYF. CDR3 sequence (DNA): TGCAGTGCTAGATCCCCGGCTGGGCTGTATTTT.

This clonotype has at least ten counts. The V gene is TRBV11-2, the J gene TRBJ2-2; D may match TRBD1 or TRBD2 (5 bases each). The CDR3 has 15 amino acids. The V end lost 3 bases, the J end lost 0 bases, and 8 bases lay between the germline ends. CDR1 and CDR2 from the germline V gene are SGHAT and FQNNGV. The CDR3 DNA follows: TGTGCCAGCAGCTTGTTGGGGGCGAACACCGGGGAGCTGTTTTTT. This translates into CASSLLGANTGELFF.

There are a few counts of this clonotype. V usage is TRBV20-1 and J usage is TRBJ1-5; no clear D gene. Per germline, CDR1 DFQATT and CDR2 SNEGSKA (reference sequence). The CDR3 consists of 14 residues. V was clipped by 0 bases and J by 2 bases, with 8 bases between them. The CDR3 region has the DNA TGCAGTGCTAGAGATACCCGGGGCAATCAGCCCCAGCATTTT. Protein: CSARDTRGNQPQHF.

This clonotype appeared many times. The gene calls are TRBV10-3 and TRBJ2-7, with 8 bases lining up with TRBD2. With 7 bases clipped from V and 7 bases from J, the junction kept 9 bases outside the gene matches. In germline, CDR1 is ENHRY, CDR2 SYGVKD. The CDR3 runs to 13 residues. The CDR3 DNA reads TGTGCCATCAACCCCAGCGGGAGCGGGGAGCAGTACTTC. This translates into CAINPSGSGEQYF.

This clonotype was counted many times. The V call is TRBV10-2, the J call TRBJ2-7, with D perhaps given as TRBD1 or TRBD2 (7 bases each). This CDR3 spans 16 amino acids. The V gene lost 5 bases and the J gene lost 5 bases, with 22 bases spanning the gap. Per the germline V gene, CDR1 is WSHSY and CDR2 is SAAADI. CDR3 sequence: CASSQESAGTVHEQYF. The CDR3 region has the DNA TGCGCCAGCAGTCAGGAATCAGCGGGGACAGTCCACGAGCAGTACTTC.

Only a few counts were recorded for this clonotype. The genes are TRBV29-1 and TRBJ2-5, with 10 positions matching TRBD2. Per germline, CDR1 SQVTM and CDR2 ANQGSEA. The trim removed 5 bases at V and 3 bases at J, leaving 3 bases unmatched. This CDR3 spans 13 amino acids. The CDR3 nucleotides read TGCAGCGTTCGGACTAGCGGCAAAGAGACCCAGTACTTC. As protein: CSVRTSGKETQYF.

This clonotype was counted ten times or more. The chain has TRBV18 and TRBJ1-1, with TRBD1 matching over 7 bases. Trimming removed 3 bases from V and 1 base from J; junction bases left unmatched: 2. The CDR3 consists of 14 residues. In germline, CDR1 is KGHSH, CDR2 LQKENI. The CDR3 sequence is CASSPGTANTEAFF. The DNA of the CDR3 is TGTGCCAGCTCACCCGGGACAGCGAACACTGAAGCTTTCTTT.

This clonotype was recorded at least ten times. This chain joins TRBV15 and TRBJ2-3; D unresolved. CDR3 length: 15 amino acids. Trimming left V 0 bases short and J 5 bases short, with 12 bases between. Germline CDR1 LNHNV, CDR2 YYDKDF (reference sequence). The CDR3, as DNA: TGTGCCACCAGCAGAGATCTCGATAGCTTAGATACGCAGTATTTT. Translated, it gives CATSRDLDSLDTQYF.

This clonotype was recorded at least ten times. The chain recombines TRBV24-1 with TRBJ2-7, with D perhaps TRBD1 (6 bases). Germline V CDR1 and CDR2: KGHDR, SFDVKD. With 3 bases removed from V and 4 bases from J, the gap between germline ends came to 9 bases. The CDR3 consists of 13 residues. The CDR3 DNA reads as TGTGCCACCAGTGATCCGGGACATTACGAGCAGTACTTC. Its protein product is CATSDPGHYEQYF.

This chain uses TRBV7-2 with TRBJ2-7, with 8 bases identical to TRBD2. The CDR3 extends over 15 amino acids. With V trimmed by 0 bases and J by 3 bases, 4 bases remained unmatched. The germline V gene has CDR1 SGHTA and CDR2 FQGNSA. Here the CDR3 DNA reads TGTGCCAGCAGCTTAGCGGACAGCGGGAGCTACGAGCAGTACTTC. It yields the protein CASSLADSGSYEQYF.

This clonotype was detected ten times or more. The chain recombines TRBV3-1 with TRBJ2-3; 9 bases match TRBD1. The CDR3 length is 15 residues. Per the germline V gene, CDR1 is LGHDT and CDR2 is YNNKEL (reference sequence). The V gene end was trimmed by 5 bases and the J gene end by 3 bases; junction bases not matched to a gene: 6. CDR3 DNA: TGTGCCAGCAGCTCGAGACAGGGGGGAACAGATACGCAGTATTTT. Protein product: CASSSRQGGTDTQYF.

In its sample, this clonotype was seen many times. The chain carries TRBV5-1 and TRBJ2-3; D ambiguous. The germline gives CDR1 SGHRS, CDR2 YFSETQ. Trimming removed 3 bases from V and 2 bases from J, with 4 bases in between. This CDR3 has 12 amino acids. The CDR3 loop reads CASSSNTDTQYF. As DNA, the CDR3 is TGCGCCAGCAGCTCCAACACAGATACGCAGTATTTT.

The J gene is TRBJ2-7, the V gene TRBV24-1; 7 positions agree with TRBD1. Germline assignment: CDR1 KGHDR and CDR2 SFDVKD. CDR3 length: 10 amino acids. V shed 8 bases and J 6 bases; nucleotides not matched to a gene: 0. The CDR3 sequence: CATTGGEQYF. In DNA form, the CDR3 reads TGTGCCACCACAGGGGGCGAGCAGTACTTC.

Many counts were recorded for this clonotype. V is TRBV11-2 and J is TRBJ1-4, with D possibly being TRBD1 (5 bases). The CDR3 sequence is 16 residues long. Germline-derived CDR1 and CDR2 are SGHAT and FQNNGV. V dropped 0 bases and J dropped 3 bases, with 11 bases sitting between them. CDR3 protein: CASSLDGGTPNEKLFF. CDR3 in DNA: TGTGCCAGCAGCTTAGATGGAGGGACCCCTAATGAAAAACTGTTTTTT.

This clonotype was picked up many times. V gene TRBV27 combines with J gene TRBJ1-6, with D possibly being TRBD1 (5 bases). Germline CDR1 MNHEY, CDR2 SMNVEV (reference sequence). V lost 5 bases to trimming and J lost 9 bases, with 23 bases between them. The CDR3 totals 17 residues. The CDR3 region has the DNA TGTGCCAGCAGTCCCGCCCGCACTGAGAAAAGGGGTTCACCCCTCCACTTT. Translating gives CASSPARTEKRGSPLHF.

There are many counts of this clonotype. The J gene is TRBJ2-1, the V gene TRBV20-1; 7 positions agree with TRBD2. V shed 0 bases, J shed 0 bases, and the junction held 2 bases outside the gene matches. CDR3 length: 15 residues. The germline CDR1 and CDR2 sequences are DFQATT and SNEGSKA (reference sequence). The CDR3 DNA reads TGCAGTGCTAGAGATTTAGCGGGCTCCTACAATGAGCAGTTCTTC. Translated: CSARDLAGSYNEQFF.

The chain combines TRBV5-4 with TRBJ1-1; D possibly corresponds to TRBD1 (5 bases). Germline assignment: CDR1 SGHNT and CDR2 YYREEE (reference sequence). Trimming stripped 4 bases from V and 11 bases from J, with 15 bases between. The CDR3 consists of 12 residues. CDR3 loop: CASSRDLQAAFF. DNA of the CDR3: TGTGCCAGCAGCCGGGACCTCCAGGCGGCTTTCTTT.

Many counts were recorded for this clonotype. CDR3 region: CSVFSGPNEQYF. The CDR3 DNA reads TGCAGCGTTTTTTCAGGGCCCAACGAGCAGTACTTC. The chain recombines TRBV29-1 with TRBJ2-7; D might be TRBD1 (5 bases). Between the trimmed V and J ends, which lost 5 bases and 5 bases, there was a span of 13 bases. The germline V gene encodes CDR1 SQVTM and CDR2 ANQGSEA. The CDR3 extends over 12 amino acids.

The table lists this clonotype with many counts. The rearrangement joins TRBV7-9 to TRBJ2-3, with 10 bases fitting TRBD2. The germline V gene encodes CDR1 SEHNR and CDR2 FQNEAQ (reference sequence). The CDR3 contains 15 residues. Germline trimming cut 8 bases from V and 4 bases from J; bases unmatched to any gene: 9. The CDR3 DNA sequence: TGTGCCAGCTCAACTAGCGGGATTGCAGCAGATACGCAGTATTTT. The encoded protein is CASSTSGIAADTQYF.

This clonotype was counted ten times or more. The V and J genes are TRBV19 and TRBJ1-2; D call uncertain. The V gene's germline CDR1 is LNHDA and CDR2 SQIVND (reference sequence). The V end lost 7 bases, the J end lost 3 bases, and 18 bases lay between the germline ends. This CDR3 has 15 amino acids. This CDR3 reads CASTPGFGRHYGYTF. In DNA, the CDR3 is TGTGCCAGTACCCCCGGATTTGGACGGCACTATGGCTACACCTTC.

The table lists this clonotype with many counts. The chain uses TRBV29-1 and TRBJ2-1; 14 nucleotides align to TRBD2. The length of the CDR3 is 15 residues. V trimming: 6 bases; J trimming: 0 bases; junction bases outside the gene matches: 1. Per germline, CDR1 SQVTM and CDR2 ANQGSEA. CDR3 loop: CSVGLAGVSYNEQFF. DNA for the CDR3: TGCAGCGTGGGACTAGCGGGAGTCTCCTACAATGAGCAGTTCTTC.

A few counts support this clonotype. This chain uses TRBV6-1 with TRBJ2-1; no firm D call. The germline V gene encodes CDR1 MNHNS and CDR2 SASEGT. The CDR3 is 14 residues long. V was trimmed by 6 bases and J by 5 bases, leaving 14 bases between them. The CDR3 loop reads CASSYVLENNEQFF. CDR3 sequence (DNA): TGTGCCAGCAGCTACGTACTGGAAAACAATGAGCAGTTCTTC.

In its sample, this clonotype was seen many times. V usage is TRBV27 and J usage is TRBJ2-5; no clear D. CDR1 MNHEY and CDR2 SMNVEV come from the germline V gene (reference sequence). The CDR3 has 15 amino acids. V was pared by 8 bases and J by 1 base, with 17 bases between. The CDR3 sequence is CASAGSRNSQETQYF. The CDR3 DNA sequence: TGTGCCAGCGCCGGGTCTCGGAATAGCCAAGAGACCCAGTACTTC.

Sample share makes this clonotype medium-sized. This chain links TRBV11-2 with TRBJ2-3, with TRBD2 identical over 7 bases. The germline V gene has CDR1 SGHAT and CDR2 FQNNGV. The trim removed 3 bases at V and 2 bases at J, leaving 5 bases unmatched. The CDR3 runs 15 residues. In nucleotides, the CDR3 is TGTGCCAGCAGCTTTAGCGGGCGCCTCACAGATACGCAGTATTTT. Translation: CASSFSGRLTDTQYF.

V and J are TRBV13 and TRBJ2-7; D tentatively reads TRBD1 or TRBD2 (6 bases each). With 5 bases removed from V and 3 bases from J, the gap between germline ends came to 14 bases. The germline gives CDR1 PRHDT, CDR2 FYEKMQ (reference sequence). CDR3 size: 14 residues. CDR3 residues: CASSPPGARYEQYF. The DNA for the CDR3 is TGTGCCAGCAGCCCCCCGGGGGCCCGCTACGAGCAGTACTTC.

This clonotype was seen ten or more times. The chain employs TRBV19 and TRBJ2-2, with 8 bases lining up with TRBD2. Germline assignment: CDR1 LNHDA and CDR2 SQIVND (reference sequence). The CDR3 length is 15 residues. J lost 5 bases, V lost 5 bases, and 7 bases had no gene match. Here the CDR3 DNA reads TGTGCCAGTAGTGCGCCGGGACTAGTTACCGGGGAGCTGTTTTTT. Amino acids: CASSAPGLVTGELFF. Variable domain in full (rest from reference TRBV19 and TRBJ2-2): DGGITQSPKYLFRKEGQNVTLSCEQNLNHDAMYWYRQDPGQGLRLIYYSQIVNDFQKGDIAEGYSVSREKKESFPLTVTSAQKNPTAFYLCASSAPGLVTGELFFGEGSRLTVL.

The V gene is TRBV12-3 or TRBV12-4, the J gene TRBJ2-3; 11 bases are a match to TRBD2. V shed 4 bases and J 2 bases; nucleotides not matched to a gene: 5. The CDR3 spans 16 residues. CDR3 residues: CASSSLAGGFTDTQYF. The CDR3 coding sequence is TGTGCCAGCAGTTCCCTAGCGGGAGGTTTCACAGATACGCAGTATTTT.

This clonotype was observed at least ten times. This chain uses TRBV4-2 with TRBJ1-2; TRBD1 aligns across 7 bases. V was pared by 0 bases and J by 2 bases, with 6 bases of the junction left unmatched. Germline V gives CDR1 LGHNA, CDR2 YNFKEQ. The CDR3 is 16 residues long. CDR3 sequence (DNA): TGTGCCAGCAGCCAAGATATAGGGACAGTCAACTATGGCTACACCTTC. Residues: CASSQDIGTVNYGYTF.

This clonotype showed up just a few times. This rearrangement joins TRBV10-3 to TRBJ2-5; tentatively, D is TRBD1 (6 bases). The germline V and J ends were trimmed by 8 bases and 5 bases, with 9 bases remaining between them. The CDR3 has 11 residues. Germline V gene data show CDR1 as ENHRY and CDR2 as SYGVKD. The chain's CDR3 is CAISRGETQYF. The CDR3, as DNA: TGTGCCATCTCGAGGGGGGAGACCCAGTACTTC.

This clonotype was seen many times. This chain links TRBV18 with TRBJ2-7; D is perhaps TRBD1 (6 bases). Deletions cut 4 bases from V and 2 bases from J, with 9 bases between. The CDR3 is 13 residues long. The germline V gene encodes CDR1 KGHSH and CDR2 LQKENI. The CDR3 region is CASSLDRPYEQYF. In DNA form, the CDR3 reads TGTGCCAGCTCACTGGACAGACCCTACGAGCAGTACTTC.

This clonotype counts as medium-sized. The genes are TRBV6-6 and TRBJ1-2; no clear D gene. Germline V gene lookup returns CDR1 MNHNY and CDR2 SVGAGI (reference sequence). The length of the CDR3 is 13 residues. Trimming stripped 0 bases from V and 4 bases from J, with 6 bases between. The CDR3 region has the DNA TGTGCCAGCAGTTACTCGTCTTTCTATGGCTACACCTTC. Translating gives CASSYSSFYGYTF.

This chain joins TRBV2 and TRBJ2-2, with 8 bases lining up with TRBD1. Germline V gene lookup returns CDR1 SNHLY and CDR2 FYNNEI. V lost 8 bases and J lost 7; bases outside the gene matches: 6. The CDR3 has 13 amino acids. CDR3 coding DNA: TGTGCCAGCGGGACAGGATTGGTCGGGGAGCTGTTTTTT. Amino acid sequence: CASGTGLVGELFF.